A selection of T cell receptor beta chains follows, all from one sample in a study of blood T cell repertoires in COVID-19. Libraries were prepared by immunoSEQ multiplex PCR; TCRdb keeps only in-frame clonotypes and omits some of them. The table includes roughly 110,000 clones, about three quarters detected once. Specimen: peripheral blood. The receptor set was obtained from a man between 65 and 80 years old with acute or convalescent COVID-19. CDR3s include the opening cysteine and the closing phenylalanine or tryptophan. D genes are given only for firm matches. Clone sizes are given selectively: once, few, many, or a class where the clone is expanded.

v_gene	len	d_gene	abundance	j_gene	CDR3nt	CDR3aa
TRBV7-9	15	NA	NA	TRBJ2-3	TGTGCCAGCAGCTTATCGGCTAGCTATCCAGATACGCAGTATTTT	CASSLSASYPDTQYF
TRBV25-1	12	NA	NA	TRBJ1-5	TGTGCCAGCAGGGAGGGTAATCAGCCCCAGCATTTT	CASREGNQPQHF
TRBV19	15	TRBD1	NA	TRBJ2-7	TGTGCCAGTAGCCGACAGGGGTCTTTGTCCTACGAGCAGTACTTC	CASSRQGSLSYEQYF
TRBV27	17	NA	once	TRBJ2-6	TGTGCCAGCAGTTTACTGGCAGGCGTCTCTGGGGCCAACGTCCTGACTTTC	CASSLLAGVSGANVLTF
TRBV18	13	NA	NA	TRBJ1-1	TGTGCCAGCTCACTGGACGCGGGGGGTGAAGCTTTCTTT	CASSLDAGGEAFF
TRBV7-2	15	NA	NA	TRBJ2-2	TGTGCCAGCAGCCCCGTTACAGGGAGCACCGGGGAGCTGTTTTTT	CASSPVTGSTGELFF
TRBV6-2/TRBV6-3	16	NA	NA	TRBJ1-1	TGTGCCAGCAGTTACACTTCCCGGGGTCAAGACACTGAAGCTTTCTTT	CASSYTSRGQDTEAFF
TRBV23-1	16	NA	NA	TRBJ2-3	TGCGCCAGCAGTCAGCAGCGACGGTCCAGCACAGATACGCAGTATTTT	CASSQQRRSSTDTQYF
TRBV6-6	14	TRBD1	many	TRBJ2-7	TGTGCCACCTCTCCGGGACAGGGGAGCAGCGAGCAGTACTTC	CATSPGQGSSEQYF
TRBV27	17	TRBD2	NA	TRBJ2-7	TGTGCCCTCGCCGTCCTAGCGGGGGGGCGCCATACCTACGAGCAGTACTTC	CALAVLAGGRHTYEQYF
TRBV29-1	14	TRBD1	NA	TRBJ2-3	TGCAGCGTTGAAGATGGGACAGGGGAACGGGGGCAGTATTTT	CSVEDGTGERGQYF
TRBV7-3	18	NA	NA	TRBJ1-6	TGTGCCAGCAGCTTAACCCCGCCGGGGGAGGGAGGCAATTCACCCCTCCACTTT	CASSLTPPGEGGNSPLHF
TRBV7-3	18	TRBD2	NA	TRBJ2-3	TGTGCCAGCAGCTTAATTCCTAGCGGGGGACCTATCACAGATACGCAGTATTTT	CASSLIPSGGPITDTQYF
TRBV18	13	NA	NA	TRBJ1-2	TGTGCCAGCTCGCGGGGTGAAGACTATGGCTACACCTTC	CASSRGEDYGYTF
TRBV27	16	NA	NA	TRBJ1-1	TGTGCCAGCAGTTTAATCGGGGAGGTCCGGAACACTGAAGCTTTCTTT	CASSLIGEVRNTEAFF
TRBV3-1/TRBV3-2	13	NA	NA	TRBJ1-6	TGTGCCAGCAGCCAAGATCTAGGTTCACCCCTCCACTTT	CASSQDLGSPLHF
TRBV14	24	TRBD2	NA	TRBJ2-4	TGTGCCAGCAGCCAAGATCGGGGCACTTGGCGGGGGAGTCCCTTACTGGCTGCCAAAAACATTCAGTACTTC	CASSQDRGTWRGSPLLAAKNIQYF
TRBV5-4	13	NA	NA	TRBJ1-2	TGTGCCAGCAGCTTATCACGGGGGGATGGCTACACCTTC	CASSLSRGDGYTF
TRBV29-1	13	TRBD1	NA	TRBJ1-4	TGCAGCGTTGCCGGGACAGGGCGTGAAAAACTGTTTTTT	CSVAGTGREKLFF
TRBV5-1	14	NA	NA	TRBJ1-2	TGCGCCAGCAGCTTGGTGTACCGAGGGTCTGGCTACACCTTC	CASSLVYRGSGYTF
TRBV19	15	NA	NA	TRBJ2-2	TGTGCCAGTAAGGGGGTAGGGGCGAACACCGGGGAGCTGTTTTTT	CASKGVGANTGELFF
TRBV6-5	15	NA	NA	TRBJ1-2	TGTGCCAGCAGTTACCCAGGGATCGGAATAGAAGGCTACACCTTC	CASSYPGIGIEGYTF
TRBV11-2	15	TRBD1	NA	TRBJ1-1	TGTGCCAGCAGCTTTGATACAGGGGGGGACACTGAAGCTTTCTTT	CASSFDTGGDTEAFF
TRBV27	15	NA	NA	TRBJ1-5	TGTGCCAGCAGTTTATGGGGCAATAGCAATCAGCCCCAGCATTTT	CASSLWGNSNQPQHF
TRBV7-2	13	NA	NA	TRBJ2-1	TGTGCCAGCAGCTTAGATCAAAACAATGAGCAGTTCTTC	CASSLDQNNEQFF
TRBV19	14	NA	NA	TRBJ2-7	TGTGCCAGTAGTAGCCAGGGGAAGAGGTACGAGCAGTACTTC	CASSSQGKRYEQYF
TRBV29-1	13	NA	once	TRBJ1-2	TGCAGCGTGATGCCGGCGGGGGCCCATGGCTACACCTTC	CSVMPAGAHGYTF
TRBV11-2	18	TRBD2	NA	TRBJ2-3	TGTGCCAGCAGCCCGGGACTAGCGGGGCGACGGAGCACAGATACGCAGTATTTT	CASSPGLAGRRSTDTQYF
TRBV7-2	16	NA	NA	TRBJ1-5	TGTGCCAGCAGCTTAGAATCGGACAGTAGCAATCAGCCCCAGCATTTT	CASSLESDSSNQPQHF
TRBV19	13	TRBD1	few	TRBJ1-2	TGTGCCAGTACGAGGGGGCCCGACTATGGCTACACCTTC	CASTRGPDYGYTF
TRBV29-1	13	NA	once	TRBJ2-6	TGCAGCGTTGCGCTATCTGGGGCCAACGTCCTGACTTTC	CSVALSGANVLTF
TRBV6-1	15	TRBD1	NA	TRBJ1-1	TGTGCCAGCAGTGACAAAGACAGGGGGTCCGCTGAAGCTTTCTTT	CASSDKDRGSAEAFF
TRBV29-1	16	NA	NA	TRBJ1-1	TGCAGCGGGACCCCTCGACGTGGTGCGGGGATAGCTGAAGCTTTCTTT	CSGTPRRGAGIAEAFF
TRBV6-1	15	NA	NA	TRBJ1-6	TGTGCCAGCAGTGATTGGAGCTCCTATAATTCACCCCTCCACTTT	CASSDWSSYNSPLHF
TRBV6-5	14	NA	NA	TRBJ1-6	TGTGCCAGCAGTTACCAGGGCGCCGGGTCACCCCTCCACTTT	CASSYQGAGSPLHF
TRBV5-5	15	TRBD1	few	TRBJ1-5	TGTGCCAGCACCAGGACAGGGGATGGCAATCAGCCCCAGCATTTT	CASTRTGDGNQPQHF
TRBV14	16	TRBD1	NA	TRBJ1-6	TGTGCCAGCAGCCCCGGACAGGGACTATCTAATTCACCCCTCCACTTT	CASSPGQGLSNSPLHF
TRBV2	13	NA	NA	TRBJ1-6	TGTGCCAGCAGTGAAGAGGGGTTTTCGACCCTCCACTTT	CASSEEGFSTLHF
TRBV7-2	13	NA	NA	TRBJ2-7	TGTGCCAGCAGCTTAGGGACAGCCTACGAGCAGTACTTC	CASSLGTAYEQYF
TRBV2	15	NA	NA	TRBJ1-1	TGTGCCAGCAGTGAGGTGTCCCCTCAGGGGACTGAAGCTTTCTTT	CASSEVSPQGTEAFF
TRBV5-4	15	NA	NA	TRBJ2-2	TGTGCCAGCAGCCCATGGGGCAGTAACACCGGGGAGCTGTTTTTT	CASSPWGSNTGELFF